The 15 T cell receptor beta chains below come from one sample, sequenced in a study of blood T cell repertoires in COVID-19. The method was immunoSEQ multiplex PCR; TCRdb's version includes in-frame clones alone and lacks a portion of them. The sample yields approximately 140,000 clones, approximately 90% seen once. Sequenced sample: peripheral blood. Receptors originate from a man aged 18 to 30 with COVID-19, enrolled during active disease.

The rearrangement joins TRBV28 to TRBJ2-3; 8 bases line up with TRBD2. J lost 3 bases, V lost 3 bases, and 5 bases had no gene match. Germline V gives CDR1 MDHEN, CDR2 SYDVKM. This CDR3 has 15 amino acids. The chain's CDR3 is CASSFYSGITDTQYF. The CDR3 DNA is TGTGCCAGCAGTTTTTATAGCGGGATTACAGATACGCAGTATTTT.

The chain recombines TRBV7-2 with TRBJ2-7; D is undetermined. Trimming took off 0 bases at V and 3 bases at J, with 6 bases between the two ends. The CDR3 runs to 13 residues. Germline CDR1 SGHTA, CDR2 FQGNSA. CDR3 loop: CASSLAQRYEQYF. The CDR3 DNA is TGTGCCAGCAGCTTAGCGCAGCGCTACGAGCAGTACTTC.

The V and J genes are TRBV2 and TRBJ2-7; the match to TRBD1 covers 9 bases. CDR1 is SNHLY, CDR2 FYNNEI, per germline. Unmatched junction bases numbered 9, after V lost 8 bases and J lost 1 base. The CDR3 runs to 15 residues. CDR3: CASGDRDRASYEQYF. CDR3 nucleotide sequence: TGTGCCAGCGGGGACCGGGACAGGGCTTCCTACGAGCAGTACTTC.

The chain is built from TRBV7-2 and TRBJ2-3; TRBD2 agrees at 8 bases. The V and J ends lost 6 bases and 4 bases, in that order; junction bases with no gene match: 9. In germline, CDR1 is SGHTA, CDR2 FQGNSA. The CDR3 sequence is 15 residues long. CDR3 bases: TGTGCCAGCAGACCCGGGGGGGCGGGGCCAGATACGCAGTATTTT. Translated: CASRPGGAGPDTQYF. The variable domain in full, completed from reference TRBV7-2 and TRBJ2-3, reads GAGVSQSPSNKVTEKGKDVELRCDPISGHTALYWYRQSLGQGLEFLIYFQGNSAPDKSGLPSDRFSAERTGGSVSTLTIQRTQQEDSAVYLCASRPGGAGPDTQYFGPGTRLTVL.

This chain connects TRBV7-2 to TRBJ1-3; D is perhaps TRBD1 (5 bases). Trimming removed 4 bases at V and 4 bases at J, with 20 bases between. The CDR3 has 17 amino acids. Germline V gene data show CDR1 as SGHTA and CDR2 as FQGNSA. CDR3 loop: CASSSKGISALGNTIYF. The CDR3 DNA reads TGTGCCAGCAGCTCCAAGGGGATATCGGCTTTGGGAAACACCATATATTTT.

V usage is TRBV5-6 and J usage is TRBJ2-2, with 10 nucleotides matching TRBD1. Trimming cost V 4 bases and J 4 bases; bases outside gene matches: 13. The CDR3 runs 18 residues. In germline, CDR1 is SGHDT, CDR2 YYEEEE. The CDR3 DNA is TGTGCCAGCAGCACCCGGATACTTCGGACAGGGGGCACCGGGGAGCTGTTTTTT. Protein product: CASSTRILRTGGTGELFF. The whole variable domain, filled in from reference TRBV5-6 and TRBJ2-2, reads DAGVTQSPTHLIKTRGQQVTLRCSPKSGHDTVSWYQQALGQGPQFIFQYYEEEERQRGNFPDRFSGHQFPNYSSELNVNALLLGDSALYLCASSTRILRTGGTGELFFGEGSRLTVL.

The chain couples TRBV27 to TRBJ1-3; TRBD1 might be the D (5 bases). This CDR3 contains 16 residues. The germline V gene encodes CDR1 MNHEY and CDR2 SMNVEV (reference sequence). Trimming left V 5 bases short and J 0 bases short, with 14 bases between. CDR3 in DNA: TGTGCCAGCAGTCCCCTCGGGACTATCTCTGGAAACACCATATATTTT. Translated, it gives CASSPLGTISGNTIYF.

The chain links TRBV2 to TRBJ2-3; tentative D call: TRBD2 (6 bases). The CDR3 has 15 amino acids. Germline V gene data show CDR1 as SNHLY and CDR2 as FYNNEI. V was shortened by 2 bases and J by 8 bases, with 17 bases between the two germline ends. CDR3 in DNA: TGTGCCAGCAGTGAACGGGGACTCAGTACTGCTACGCAGTATTTT. Translating gives CASSERGLSTATQYF.

The gene calls are TRBV30 and TRBJ2-3; 14 nucleotides match TRBD2. The CDR3 covers 16 residues. The V gene's germline CDR1 is GTSNPN and CDR2 SVGIG (reference sequence). With 1 base clipped from V and 5 bases from J, the junction kept 5 bases outside the gene matches. The CDR3 sequence: CAWSGGLAGGGDTQYF. CDR3 DNA: TGTGCCTGGAGTGGAGGACTAGCGGGAGGAGGAGATACGCAGTATTTT. Variable domain in full (rest from reference TRBV30 and TRBJ2-3): SQTIHQWPATLVQPVGSPLSLECTVEGTSNPNLYWYRQAAGRGLQLLFYSVGIGQISSEVPQNLSASRPQDRQFILSSKKLLLSDSGFYLCAWSGGLAGGGDTQYFGPGTRLTVL.

The chain employs TRBV6-5 and TRBJ1-2; no firm D call. The CDR3 contains 13 residues. Trimming took 6 bases from V and 7 from J, leaving 15 bases between them. CDR1 is MNHEY and CDR2 is SVGAGI in the germline V gene. CDR3 bases: TGTGCCAGCAGCCCCACCGACACCTCTGGCTACACCTTC. Protein product: CASSPTDTSGYTF.

The chain couples TRBV27 to TRBJ2-3; 8 bases map to TRBD1. Germline-derived CDR1 and CDR2 are MNHEY and SMNVEV (reference sequence). The trim removed 5 bases at V and 6 bases at J, leaving 10 bases unmatched. The CDR3 runs 15 residues. The CDR3 loop is CASSPPDRVGDTQYF. In DNA form, the CDR3 reads TGTGCCAGCAGTCCCCCGGACAGGGTCGGGGATACGCAGTATTTT.

The chain combines TRBV2 with TRBJ2-7; D call uncertain. Germline assignment: CDR1 SNHLY and CDR2 FYNNEI. V lost 8 bases, J lost 4 bases, and 6 bases lay in between. This CDR3 comprises 10 residues. CDR3 sequence (DNA): TGTGCCAGCGCCGGTTACGAGCAGTACTTC. Its translation: CASAGYEQYF.

V gene TRBV19 combines with J gene TRBJ2-5; the match to TRBD2 covers 8 bases. This CDR3 contains 16 residues. Germline V CDR1 and CDR2: LNHDA, SQIVND (reference sequence). V shed 1 base, J shed 3 bases, and the junction held 7 bases outside the gene matches. The CDR3 DNA reads TGTGCCAGTAGTATAGGGGCACTAGCGGAGAAAGAGACCCAGTACTTC. Its translation: CASSIGALAEKETQYF.

The J gene is TRBJ1-1, the V gene TRBV11-1; tentative D call: TRBD1 (6 bases). Germline assignment: CDR1 SGHAT and CDR2 FQDESV (reference sequence). The CDR3 loop spans 16 amino acids. The V end was cut by 5 bases, the J end by 0 bases, with 16 bases between. As DNA, the CDR3 is TGTGCCAGCAGCAAAAACAGGGATCCGATGAACACTGAAGCTTTCTTT. Translation gives CASSKNRDPMNTEAFF.

This chain links TRBV18 with TRBJ2-7; 11 bases map to TRBD1. Germline V lookup: CDR1 KGHSH, CDR2 LQKENI. Trimming cost V 0 bases and J 4 bases; bases outside gene matches: 5. The CDR3 contains 16 residues. CDR3 sequence (DNA): TGTGCCAGCTCACCACCGAGGGGACAGGGGGTATACGAGCAGTACTTC. Translating gives CASSPPRGQGVYEQYF.